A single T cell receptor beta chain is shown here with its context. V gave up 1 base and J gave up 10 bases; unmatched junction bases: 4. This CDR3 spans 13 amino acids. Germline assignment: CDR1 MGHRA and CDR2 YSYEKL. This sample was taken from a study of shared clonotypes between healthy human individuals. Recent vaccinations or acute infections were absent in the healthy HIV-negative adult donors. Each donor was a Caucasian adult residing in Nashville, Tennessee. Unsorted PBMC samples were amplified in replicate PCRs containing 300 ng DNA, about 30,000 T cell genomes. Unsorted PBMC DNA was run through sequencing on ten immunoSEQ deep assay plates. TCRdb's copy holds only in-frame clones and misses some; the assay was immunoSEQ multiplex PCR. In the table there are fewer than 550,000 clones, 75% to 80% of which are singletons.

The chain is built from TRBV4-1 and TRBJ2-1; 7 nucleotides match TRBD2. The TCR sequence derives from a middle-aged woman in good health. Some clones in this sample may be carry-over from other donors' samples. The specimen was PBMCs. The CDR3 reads CASSQVGRDEQFF. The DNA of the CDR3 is TGCGCCAGCAGCCAAGTGGGGAGGGACGAGCAGTTCTTC.